This is a list of T cell receptor beta chains from one sample in a study of EBV T-cell therapy then PD-1 blockade in nasopharyngeal carcinoma. Which antigens these TCRs recognize remains unknown. Sequenced by immunoSEQ multiplex PCR; TCRdb stores in-frame clones only, minus some. The table lists under 20,000 clones, roughly 84% of them singletons. Sequencing was performed on CD8+ T cells from blood, taken between days 30 and 35 from a patient whose treatment included autologous EBV-specific T cells and nivolumab. Receptors were obtained from a man aged 35 to 55 with nasopharyngeal carcinoma. CDR3s leave out the opening cysteine and the closing phenylalanine or tryptophan. The order of the fields is V gene, J gene, CDR3 length, CDR3 protein.

V: TRBV6-4; J: TRBJ1-1; length: 12; CDR3: ASSDSGEPERAF
V: TRBV4-3; J: TRBJ2-7; length: 11; CDR3: ASSQDRDYEQY
V: TRBV6-1; J: TRBJ1-1; length: 12; CDR3: ASATAPMNTEAF
V: TRBV7-9; J: TRBJ2-3; length: 13; CDR3: ASSLISGGPDTQY
V: TRBV4-3; J: TRBJ2-7; length: 12; CDR3: ASSHDRGSDEQY
V: TRBV28; J: TRBJ1-1; length: 11; CDR3: ASRSTGNTEAF
V: TRBV28; J: TRBJ1-2; length: 13; CDR3: ASSFRGGLGYGYT
V: TRBV6-5; J: TRBJ2-7; length: 13; CDR3: ASSYSWGRTYEQY
V: TRBV4-3; J: TRBJ2-1; length: 12; CDR3: ASSQEGGAGEQF
V: TRBV27; J: TRBJ1-6; length: 14; CDR3: ASSLSPGGRGSPLH
V: TRBV19; J: TRBJ2-7; length: 12; CDR3: ASSSHARSYEQY
V: TRBV6-5; J: TRBJ2-7; length: 12; CDR3: ATALVGGSYEQY
V: TRBV9; J: TRBJ2-1; length: 10; CDR3: ASTDGLNEQF
V: TRBV19; J: TRBJ2-1; length: 9; CDR3: ASRGGGEQF
V: TRBV2; J: TRBJ2-1; length: 17; CDR3: ASRGTSGGGRSSYNEQF
V: TRBV29-1; J: TRBJ1-2; length: 11; CDR3: SVAPGTWYGYT
V: TRBV27; J: TRBJ2-1; length: 13; CDR3: ASSLRLAGANEQF
V: TRBV18; J: TRBJ1-5; length: 13; CDR3: ASSPDGIGNQPQH
V: TRBV27; J: TRBJ2-1; length: 12; CDR3: ATRQGAPLNEQF
V: TRBV7-2; J: TRBJ1-1; length: 12; CDR3: ASSVRQPNTEAF
V: TRBV3-1/TRBV3-2; J: TRBJ2-3; length: 17; CDR3: ASSHLLMGSGGGTDTQY
V: TRBV6-5; J: TRBJ2-7; length: 11; CDR3: ASNGGETYEQY
V: TRBV27; J: TRBJ1-5; length: 12; CDR3: ASSLQGFRQPQH
V: TRBV10-3; J: TRBJ1-1; length: 11; CDR3: AISERLNTEAF
V: TRBV6-4; J: TRBJ2-1; length: 12; CDR3: ASSAGQGGDEQF
V: TRBV2; J: TRBJ2-1; length: 11; CDR3: ASSDWQDSEQF
V: TRBV4-3; J: TRBJ1-1; length: 12; CDR3: ASSPDRENTEAF
V: TRBV7-2; J: TRBJ2-1; length: 11; CDR3: ASSRTLWDEQF
V: TRBV9; J: TRBJ2-2; length: 11; CDR3: ASQAQITGELF
V: TRBV5-4; J: TRBJ2-3; length: 11; CDR3: ASSAGKTDTQY